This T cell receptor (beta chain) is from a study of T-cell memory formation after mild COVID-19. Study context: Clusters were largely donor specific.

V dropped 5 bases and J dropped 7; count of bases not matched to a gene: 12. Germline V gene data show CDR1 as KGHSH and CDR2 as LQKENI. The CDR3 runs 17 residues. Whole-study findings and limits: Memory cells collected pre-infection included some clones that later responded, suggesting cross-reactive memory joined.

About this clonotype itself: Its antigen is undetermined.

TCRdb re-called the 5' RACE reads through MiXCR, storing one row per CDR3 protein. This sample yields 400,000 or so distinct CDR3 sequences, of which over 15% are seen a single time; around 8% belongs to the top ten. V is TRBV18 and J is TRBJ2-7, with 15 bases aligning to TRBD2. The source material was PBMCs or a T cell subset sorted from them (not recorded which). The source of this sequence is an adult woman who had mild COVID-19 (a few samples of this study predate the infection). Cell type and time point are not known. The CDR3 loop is CASSSGLAGGSLGEQYF. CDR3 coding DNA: TGTGCCAGCTCATCGGGACTAGCGGGGGGCTCACTGGGGGAGCAGTACTTC.